This T cell receptor beta chain appears in the sequencing data of a study of blood T cells in healthy people across ages. This clonotype was counted at least ten times. Its antigen is as yet unknown. Whole-study results and caveats: In older individuals, TCR beta diversity per million T cells was lower, falling roughly linearly with age. It was the long-lived donors that had more naive CD4+ cells and higher diversity than aged donors.

Every participating donor contributed 7.5 to 10 milliliters of peripheral blood through a draw. Alongside a J-beta primer mix, a sample-barcoded 5' primer served in a second PCR lasting about 7 to 12 cycles. Via MiXCR, TCRdb re-called the 5' RACE reads, giving one row per CDR3 protein. In the table there are 1 million or so distinct CDR3 sequences, about 23% of which are singletons. This CDR3 contains 12 residues. The V end lost 6 bases, the J end lost 4 bases, and 8 bases lay between the germline ends. These same records also appear under a second study, on T cells of mothers and their children.

Source material: blood. The receptor was isolated from a girl under 10 years old in good health. V usage is TRBV12-3 or TRBV12-4 and J usage is TRBJ2-3; D uncertain. The CDR3 region has the DNA TGTGCCAGCAGCTTTTCCGCAGATACGCAGTATTTT. Its translation is CASSFSADTQYF.